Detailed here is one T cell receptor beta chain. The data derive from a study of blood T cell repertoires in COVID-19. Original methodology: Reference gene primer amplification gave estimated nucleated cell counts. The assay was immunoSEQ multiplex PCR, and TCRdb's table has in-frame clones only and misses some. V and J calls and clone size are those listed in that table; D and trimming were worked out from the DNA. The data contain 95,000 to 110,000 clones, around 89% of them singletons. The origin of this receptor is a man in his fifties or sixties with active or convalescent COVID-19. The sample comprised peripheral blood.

CDR3 sequence reads: CSAGTSGAYNEQFF. The CDR3 nucleotides read TGCAGCGCCGGGACTAGCGGGGCCTACAATGAGCAGTTCTTC. This chain connects TRBV29-1 to TRBJ2-1, with TRBD2 matching 13 bases. The CDR3 has 14 amino acids. V shed 7 bases and J 2 bases; nucleotides not matched to a gene: 2. Germline CDR1 and CDR2: SQVTM and ANQGSEA.